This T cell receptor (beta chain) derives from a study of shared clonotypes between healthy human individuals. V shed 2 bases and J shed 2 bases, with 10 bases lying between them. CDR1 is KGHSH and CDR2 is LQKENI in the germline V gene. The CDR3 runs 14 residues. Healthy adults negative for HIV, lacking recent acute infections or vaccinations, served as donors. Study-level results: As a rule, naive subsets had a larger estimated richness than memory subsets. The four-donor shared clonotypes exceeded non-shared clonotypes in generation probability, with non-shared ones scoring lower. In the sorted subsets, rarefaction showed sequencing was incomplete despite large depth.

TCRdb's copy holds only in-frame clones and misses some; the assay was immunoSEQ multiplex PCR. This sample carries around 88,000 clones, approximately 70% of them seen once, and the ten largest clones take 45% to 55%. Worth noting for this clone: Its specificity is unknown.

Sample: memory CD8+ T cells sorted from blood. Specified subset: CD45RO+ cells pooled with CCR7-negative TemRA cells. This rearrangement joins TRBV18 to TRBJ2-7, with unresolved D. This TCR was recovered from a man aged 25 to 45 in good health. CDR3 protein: CASSPYSRTYEQYF. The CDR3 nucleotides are TGTGCCAGCTCACCATACTCTCGAACCTACGAGCAGTACTTC.